Presented here are 15 T cell receptor beta chains from one specimen sequenced in a study of shared clonotypes between healthy human individuals. Some clones are missing from TCRdb's copy, which holds only in-frame ones; the method was immunoSEQ multiplex PCR. The sample gives about 1 million clones, about 77% of which show up once; 1.5% is in the top ten. The sequencing sample was made of memory CD4+ T cells sorted from blood. Subset here: CD45RA-negative fraction. These receptors were collected from a young man in good health.

The V and J genes are TRBV5-1 and TRBJ1-1; D is unclear. The CDR3 has 15 amino acids. V was cut by 0 bases and J by 4 bases, with 13 bases left in between. CDR1 SGHRS and CDR2 YFSETQ come from the germline V gene. In nucleotides, the CDR3 is TGCGCCAGCAGCTTGGCGAGTTGGGGTACCACTGAAGCTTTCTTT. Its protein is CASSLASWGTTEAFF.

This clone was found a few times. V gene TRBV29-1 combines with J gene TRBJ1-2; D is unclear. This CDR3 region has 11 residues. Germline V gene sequence: CDR1 SQVTM, CDR2 ANQGSEA. V lost 6 bases and J 4 bases, leaving 9 bases between the germline ends. The CDR3 DNA sequence: TGCAGCGTGGGCCTTGGCTATGGCTACACCTTC. This sequence encodes CSVGLGYGYTF.

The CDR3 sequence: CSVGGYTGRTEAFF. Here the CDR3 DNA reads TGCAGCGTTGGGGGGTATACGGGAAGGACTGAAGCTTTCTTT. The chain uses TRBV29-1 and TRBJ1-1, with D tentatively TRBD1 (5 bases). The germline gives CDR1 SQVTM, CDR2 ANQGSEA. Trimming shortened V by 4 bases and J by 5 bases, and 17 bases separated the two germline ends. This CDR3 contains 14 residues.

The V and J genes are TRBV28 and TRBJ2-3, with TRBD2 identical over 10 bases. V was clipped by 6 bases and J by 2 bases; unmatched bases: 11. This CDR3 comprises 17 residues. The germline gives CDR1 MDHEN, CDR2 SYDVKM. The CDR3 region has the DNA TGTGCCAGCAGCTACCCCTTGACTAGCGGGTTCACAGATACGCAGTATTTT. This gives the protein CASSYPLTSGFTDTQYF.

This chain joins TRBV2 and TRBJ2-4, with a tentative D call TRBD2 (5 bases). The CDR3 is 16 amino acids. CDR1 and CDR2 from the germline V gene are SNHLY and FYNNEI. Trimming took off 4 bases at V and 0 bases at J, with 13 bases between the two ends. The chain's CDR3 is CASSGEGSKAKNIQYF. The CDR3 DNA sequence: TGTGCCAGCAGTGGCGAGGGCAGCAAAGCCAAAAACATTCAGTACTTC.

This CDR3 is CASSFGAIGEQFF. The CDR3, as DNA: TGTGCCAGCAGCTTTGGGGCCATCGGCGAGCAGTTCTTC. This chain uses TRBV11-2 with TRBJ2-1; possible D gene TRBD1, 5 bases. The V and J ends lost 3 bases and 10 bases respectively, with 13 bases between them. CDR3 size: 13 residues. The germline V gene has CDR1 SGHAT and CDR2 FQNNGV.

This chain connects TRBV7-9 to TRBJ2-1; maybe TRBD1 (6 bases). CDR1 and CDR2 (germline): SEHNR, FQNEAQ (reference sequence). The CDR3 sequence is 16 residues long. Trimming shortened V by 1 base and J by 0 bases, and 10 bases separated the two germline ends. CDR3 sequence reads: CASSLVVGASYNEQFF. CDR3 sequence (DNA): TGTGCCAGCAGCTTAGTTGTGGGGGCCTCCTACAATGAGCAGTTCTTC.

V usage is TRBV29-1 and J usage is TRBJ1-3, with 8 bases lining up with TRBD1. Germline CDR1 SQVTM, CDR2 ANQGSEA. V trimming: 3 bases; J trimming: 7 bases; junction bases outside the gene matches: 8. The CDR3 loop spans 14 amino acids. CDR3 in amino acids: CSVDVGTGSNTIYF. Written as DNA, the CDR3 is TGCAGCGTTGATGTCGGGACAGGTTCGAACACCATATATTTT.

This rearrangement joins TRBV28 to TRBJ1-2; TRBD1 matches 7 bases. V lost 3 bases, J lost 5 bases, and 3 bases stayed unmatched. The CDR3 runs 13 residues. Germline loops: CDR1 MDHEN, CDR2 SYDVKM. CDR3 nucleotide sequence: TGTGCCAGCAGTTTGTCGACAGGGTATGGCTACACCTTC. Its translation is CASSLSTGYGYTF.

As regards this clone: A read error may explain this, as a much larger clone is one base away. The V call is TRBV5-6, the J call TRBJ1-2, with a weak D call TRBD1 (5 bases). The CDR3 totals 13 residues. Germline V gene lookup returns CDR1 SGHDT and CDR2 YYEEEE. Trimming pared 2 bases from V and 2 bases from J, leaving 7 bases between. In DNA, the CDR3 is TGTGCCAGCAGCTTCGGGGGGAACTATGGCTACACCTTC. Encoded protein: CASSFGGNYGYTF.

The rearrangement uses TRBV28 and TRBJ1-2; the D is unclear. Germline CDR1 reads MDHEN; CDR2 reads SYDVKM. Trimming removed 8 bases at V and 3 bases at J, with 19 bases between. This CDR3 region has 15 residues. The chain's CDR3 is CASGSSKVNYYGYTF. The CDR3 DNA follows: TGTGCCAGCGGGAGCTCTAAGGTGAATTACTATGGCTACACCTTC.

The chain couples TRBV2 to TRBJ1-4; a weak D match, TRBD1 (6 bases). Germline V CDR1 and CDR2: SNHLY, FYNNEI. The CDR3 totals 14 residues. Trimming left V 6 bases short and J 5 bases short, with 13 bases between. The CDR3 region has the DNA TGTGCCAGCAGCAGGACAGTCAGGAATGAAAAACTGTTTTTT. Encoded protein: CASSRTVRNEKLFF.

The chain couples TRBV12-5 to TRBJ2-3; D is unclear. CDR1 and CDR2 (germline): LGHNT, FRNRAP. The CDR3 totals 15 residues. Deletions cut 0 bases from V and 2 bases from J, with 9 bases between. CDR3 sequence (DNA): TGTGCTAGTGGTTTGGTACTTCGCGACACAGATACGCAGTATTTT. Translation: CASGLVLRDTDTQYF.

A note on this clone: At the DNA level, this CDR3 is encoded by other sequences in the same sample as well. The chain employs TRBV7-2 and TRBJ2-7; D is possibly TRBD1 (5 bases). The CDR3 has 14 residues. CDR1 and CDR2 from the germline V gene are SGHTA and FQGNSA. V was pared by 5 bases and J by 0 bases, with 11 bases between. CDR3: CASSPQGGSYEQYF. The DNA of the CDR3 is TGTGCCAGCAGCCCCCAGGGCGGCTCCTACGAGCAGTACTTC.

This clone was recorded only once. CDR3 in amino acids: CASRSGGTRGEQYF. The CDR3 DNA follows: TGTGCCAGCAGGAGCGGGGGAACACGAGGCGAGCAGTACTTC. The chain couples TRBV28 to TRBJ2-7; 8 nucleotides line up with TRBD2. Germline CDR1 reads MDHEN; CDR2 reads SYDVKM. The CDR3 consists of 14 residues. With V trimmed by 6 bases and J by 6 bases, 10 bases remained unmatched.